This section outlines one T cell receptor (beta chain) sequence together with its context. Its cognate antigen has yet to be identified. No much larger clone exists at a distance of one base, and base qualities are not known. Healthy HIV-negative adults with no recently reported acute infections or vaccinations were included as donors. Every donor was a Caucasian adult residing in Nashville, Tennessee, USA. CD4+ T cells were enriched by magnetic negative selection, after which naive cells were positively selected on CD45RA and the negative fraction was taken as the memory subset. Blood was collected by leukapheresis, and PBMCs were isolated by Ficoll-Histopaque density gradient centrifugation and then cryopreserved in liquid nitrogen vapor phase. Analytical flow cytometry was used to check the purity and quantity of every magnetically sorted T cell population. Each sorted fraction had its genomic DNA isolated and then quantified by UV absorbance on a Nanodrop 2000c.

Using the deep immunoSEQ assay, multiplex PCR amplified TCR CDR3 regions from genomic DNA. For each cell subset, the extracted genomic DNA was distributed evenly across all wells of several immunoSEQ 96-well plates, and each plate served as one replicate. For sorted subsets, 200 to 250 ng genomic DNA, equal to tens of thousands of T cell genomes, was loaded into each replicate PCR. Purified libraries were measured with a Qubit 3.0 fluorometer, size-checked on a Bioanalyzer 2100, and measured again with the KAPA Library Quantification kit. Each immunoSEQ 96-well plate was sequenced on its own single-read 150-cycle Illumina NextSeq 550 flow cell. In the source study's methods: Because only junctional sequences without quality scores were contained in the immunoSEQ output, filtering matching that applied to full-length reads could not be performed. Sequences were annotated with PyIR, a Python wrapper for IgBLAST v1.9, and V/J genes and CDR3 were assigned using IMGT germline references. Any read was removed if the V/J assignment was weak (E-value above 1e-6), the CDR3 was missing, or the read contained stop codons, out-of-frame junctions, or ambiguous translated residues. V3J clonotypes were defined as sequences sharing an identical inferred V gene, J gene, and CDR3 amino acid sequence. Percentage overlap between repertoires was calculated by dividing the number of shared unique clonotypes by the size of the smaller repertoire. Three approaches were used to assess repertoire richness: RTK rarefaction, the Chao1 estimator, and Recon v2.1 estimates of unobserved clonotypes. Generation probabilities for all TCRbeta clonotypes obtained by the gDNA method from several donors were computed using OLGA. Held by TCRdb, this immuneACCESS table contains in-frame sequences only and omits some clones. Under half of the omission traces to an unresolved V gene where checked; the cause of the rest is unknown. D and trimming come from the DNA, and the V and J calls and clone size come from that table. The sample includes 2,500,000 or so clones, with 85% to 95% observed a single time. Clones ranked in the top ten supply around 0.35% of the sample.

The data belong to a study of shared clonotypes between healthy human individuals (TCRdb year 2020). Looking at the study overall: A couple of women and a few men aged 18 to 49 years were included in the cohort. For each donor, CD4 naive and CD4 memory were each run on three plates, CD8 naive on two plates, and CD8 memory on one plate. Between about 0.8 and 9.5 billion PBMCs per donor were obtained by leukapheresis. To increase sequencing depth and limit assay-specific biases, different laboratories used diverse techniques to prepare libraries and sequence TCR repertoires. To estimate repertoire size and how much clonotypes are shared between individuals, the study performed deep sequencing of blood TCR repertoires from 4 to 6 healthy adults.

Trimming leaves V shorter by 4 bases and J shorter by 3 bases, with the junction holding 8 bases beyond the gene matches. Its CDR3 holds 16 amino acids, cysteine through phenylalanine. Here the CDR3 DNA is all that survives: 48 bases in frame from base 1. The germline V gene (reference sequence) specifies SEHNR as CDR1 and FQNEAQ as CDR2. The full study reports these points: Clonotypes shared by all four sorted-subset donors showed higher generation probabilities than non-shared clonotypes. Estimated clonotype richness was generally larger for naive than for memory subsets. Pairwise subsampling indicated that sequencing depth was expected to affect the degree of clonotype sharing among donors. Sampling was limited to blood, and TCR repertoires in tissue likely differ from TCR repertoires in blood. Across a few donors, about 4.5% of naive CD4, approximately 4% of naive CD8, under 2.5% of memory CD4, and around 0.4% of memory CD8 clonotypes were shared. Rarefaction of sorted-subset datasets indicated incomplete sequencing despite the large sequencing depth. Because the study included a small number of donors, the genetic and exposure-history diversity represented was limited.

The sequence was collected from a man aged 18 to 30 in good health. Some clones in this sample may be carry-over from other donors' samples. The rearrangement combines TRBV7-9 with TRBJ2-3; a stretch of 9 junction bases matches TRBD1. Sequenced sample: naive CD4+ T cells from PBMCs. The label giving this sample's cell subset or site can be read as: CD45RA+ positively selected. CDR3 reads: CASSSGGQGITDTQYF. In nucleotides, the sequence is TGTGCCAGCAGCTCCGGCGGACAGGGGATAACAGATACGCAGTATTTT.